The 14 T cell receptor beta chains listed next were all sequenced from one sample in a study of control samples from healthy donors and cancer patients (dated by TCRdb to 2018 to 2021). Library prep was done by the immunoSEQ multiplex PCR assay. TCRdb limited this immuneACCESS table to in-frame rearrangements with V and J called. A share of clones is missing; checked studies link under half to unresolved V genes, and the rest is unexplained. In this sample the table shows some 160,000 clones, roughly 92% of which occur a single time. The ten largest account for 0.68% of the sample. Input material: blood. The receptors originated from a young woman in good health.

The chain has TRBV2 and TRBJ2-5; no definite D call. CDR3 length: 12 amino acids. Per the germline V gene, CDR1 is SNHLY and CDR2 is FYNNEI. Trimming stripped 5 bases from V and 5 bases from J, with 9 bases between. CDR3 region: CASSRLFETQYF. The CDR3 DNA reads TGTGCCAGCAGTAGGTTGTTCGAGACCCAGTACTTC.

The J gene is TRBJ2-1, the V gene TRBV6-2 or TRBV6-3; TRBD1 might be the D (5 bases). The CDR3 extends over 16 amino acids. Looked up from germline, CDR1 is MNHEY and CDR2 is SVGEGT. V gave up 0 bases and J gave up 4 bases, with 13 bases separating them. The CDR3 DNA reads TGTGCCAGCAGTTACTCGAACAGGCGACCTTACAATGAGCAGTTCTTC. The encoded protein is CASSYSNRRPYNEQFF.

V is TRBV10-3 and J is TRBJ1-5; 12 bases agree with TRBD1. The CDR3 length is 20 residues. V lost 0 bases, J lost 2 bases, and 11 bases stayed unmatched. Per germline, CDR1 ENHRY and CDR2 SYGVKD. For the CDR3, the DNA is TGTGCCATCAGTGAGTCTTGGAGGGGACAGGGGGCGTCGGGCAATCAGCCCCAGCATTTT. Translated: CAISESWRGQGASGNQPQHF.

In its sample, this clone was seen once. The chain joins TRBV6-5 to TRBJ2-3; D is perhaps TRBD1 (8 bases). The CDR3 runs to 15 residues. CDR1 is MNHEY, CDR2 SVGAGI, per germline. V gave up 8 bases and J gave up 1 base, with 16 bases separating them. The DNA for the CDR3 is TGTGCCAGCGGAAACACAGGGGGGGGCACAGATACGCAGTATTTT. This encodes CASGNTGGGTDTQYF.

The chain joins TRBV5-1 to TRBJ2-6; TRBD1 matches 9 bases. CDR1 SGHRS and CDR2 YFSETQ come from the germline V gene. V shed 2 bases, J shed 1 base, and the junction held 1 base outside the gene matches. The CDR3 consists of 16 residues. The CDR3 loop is CASSLQGASGANVLTF. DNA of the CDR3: TGCGCCAGCAGCTTACAGGGGGCGTCTGGGGCCAACGTCCTGACTTTC.

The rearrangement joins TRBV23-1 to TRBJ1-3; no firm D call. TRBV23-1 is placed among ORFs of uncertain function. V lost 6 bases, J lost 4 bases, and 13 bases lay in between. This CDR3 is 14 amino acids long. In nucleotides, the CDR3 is TGCGCCAGCAGCTTACTGGGGAACGGAAACACCATATATTTT. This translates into CASSLLGNGNTIYF.

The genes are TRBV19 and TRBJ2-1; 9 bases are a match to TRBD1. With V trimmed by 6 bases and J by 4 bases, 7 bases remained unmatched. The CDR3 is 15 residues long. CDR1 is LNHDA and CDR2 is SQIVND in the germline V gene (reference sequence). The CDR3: CASSQSGTGYNEQFF. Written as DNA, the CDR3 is TGTGCCAGTAGCCAATCCGGGACAGGGTACAATGAGCAGTTCTTC.

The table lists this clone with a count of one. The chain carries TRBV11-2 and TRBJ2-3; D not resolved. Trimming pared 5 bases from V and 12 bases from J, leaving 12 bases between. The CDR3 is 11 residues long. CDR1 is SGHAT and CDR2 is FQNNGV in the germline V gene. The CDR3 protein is CASSPSLGQYF. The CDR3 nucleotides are TGTGCCAGCAGCCCTTCCCTAGGCCAGTATTTT.

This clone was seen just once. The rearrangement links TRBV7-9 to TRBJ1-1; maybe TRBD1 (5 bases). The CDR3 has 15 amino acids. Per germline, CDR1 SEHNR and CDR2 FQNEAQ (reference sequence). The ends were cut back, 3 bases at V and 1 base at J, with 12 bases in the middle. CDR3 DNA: TGTGCCAGCAGCTTGTCCGGGACTGAGAACACTGAAGCTTTCTTT. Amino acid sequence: CASSLSGTENTEAFF.

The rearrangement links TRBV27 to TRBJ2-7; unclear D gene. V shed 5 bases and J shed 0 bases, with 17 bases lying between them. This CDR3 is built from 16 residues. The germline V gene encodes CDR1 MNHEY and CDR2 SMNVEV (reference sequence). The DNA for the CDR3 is TGTGCCAGCAGTCCAGCCTCGGCCCCAGGCTCCTACGAGCAGTACTTC. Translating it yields CASSPASAPGSYEQYF.

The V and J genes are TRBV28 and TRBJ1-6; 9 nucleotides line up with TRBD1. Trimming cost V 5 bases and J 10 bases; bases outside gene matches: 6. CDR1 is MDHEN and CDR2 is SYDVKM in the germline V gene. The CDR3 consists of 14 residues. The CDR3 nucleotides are TGTGCCAGCAGTCCCGGGACAGGGCCATCACCCCTCCACTTT. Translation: CASSPGTGPSPLHF.

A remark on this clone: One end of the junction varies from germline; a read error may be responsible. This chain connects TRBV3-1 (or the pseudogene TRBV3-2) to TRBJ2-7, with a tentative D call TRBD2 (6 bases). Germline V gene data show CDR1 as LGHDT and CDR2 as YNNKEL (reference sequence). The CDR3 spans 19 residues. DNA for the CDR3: TGTGCCAGCAGCCCGCGGGTCCGCGATAGTCGACTAGATCCACGGTTTCCGGTCTTC. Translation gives CASSPRVRDSRLDPRFPVF.

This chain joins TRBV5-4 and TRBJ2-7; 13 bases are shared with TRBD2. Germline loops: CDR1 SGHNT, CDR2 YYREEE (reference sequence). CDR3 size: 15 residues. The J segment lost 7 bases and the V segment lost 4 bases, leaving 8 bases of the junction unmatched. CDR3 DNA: TGTGCCAGCAGCCCTACTAGCGGGAGGGCCGGGGAGCAGTACTTC. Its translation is CASSPTSGRAGEQYF.

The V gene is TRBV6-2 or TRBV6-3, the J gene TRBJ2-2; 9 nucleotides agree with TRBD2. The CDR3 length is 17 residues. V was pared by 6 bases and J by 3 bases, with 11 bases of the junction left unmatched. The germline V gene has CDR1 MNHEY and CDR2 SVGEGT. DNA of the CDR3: TGTGCCAGCAGCTGGGACTTAGCGGGAGTTTACACCGGGGAGCTGTTTTTT. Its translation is CASSWDLAGVYTGELFF.